Each of the 5 T cell receptor beta chains below was sequenced from the same sample in a study of regulatory T cells in long-lasting Graves disease. According to the study, TCR beta libraries were built with iRepertoire HTBI primers and CDR3-region Arm-PCR. TCRdb re-derived calls from the multiplex PCR reads in MiXCR, one entry per CDR3 protein. The profile shows 540,000 or so distinct CDR3 sequences, 13% of them singletons. Time point indicated: newly diagnosed GD, antithyroid drugs for less than 3 months. PBMCs provided the RNA from which the TCR library was made. The sample also formed part of further work on T cells in Graves' hyperthyroidism and ophthalmopathy.

The sequences come from peripheral blood mononuclear cells (PBMCs), collected at new diagnosis, from a patient treated with antithyroid drugs. These receptors were taken from a man aged 30 to 45 with Graves disease.

The V and J genes are TRBV4-1 and TRBJ2-5; D not certain. This CDR3 is 14 amino acids long. Germline values: CDR1 MGHRA, CDR2 YSYEKL. V gave up 0 bases and J gave up 2 bases, with 7 bases separating them. CDR3 sequence reads: CASSQEGSQETQYF. The CDR3 bases are TGCGCCAGCAGCCAAGAAGGCTCACAAGAGACCCAGTACTTC.

This clonotype was observed many times. V and J are TRBV12-3 or TRBV12-4 and TRBJ1-1, with 11 bases lining up with TRBD1. Trimming removed 4 bases from V and 0 bases from J; junction bases left unmatched: 10. This CDR3 region has 18 residues. CDR3 amino acids: CASSYGTGGIILNTEAFF. The CDR3 DNA follows: TGTGCCAGCAGTTACGGGACAGGGGGTATTATATTGAACACTGAAGCTTTCTTT.

This clonotype was recorded many times. The chain has TRBV6-2 or TRBV6-3 and TRBJ1-2; maybe TRBD1 (5 bases). Per germline, CDR1 MNHEY and CDR2 SVGEGT. The CDR3 is 12 amino acids. The germline V and J ends were trimmed by 5 bases and 5 bases, with 9 bases remaining between them. The CDR3 spells CASSVWGYGYTF. Here the CDR3 DNA reads TGTGCCAGCAGTGTATGGGGGTATGGCTACACCTTC.

This clonotype was detected only a few times. This chain joins TRBV15 and TRBJ2-7, with 7 positions matching TRBD2. Germline values: CDR1 LNHNV, CDR2 YYDKDF (reference sequence). The CDR3 sequence is 14 residues long. The ends lost 4 bases at V and 4 bases at J; junction bases unmatched: 7. This chain's CDR3 is CATSIGGTFYEQYF. As DNA, the CDR3 is TGTGCCACCAGCATCGGGGGGACCTTTTACGAGCAGTACTTC.

J is TRBJ2-1 and V is TRBV6-5; the D gene is possibly TRBD2 (5 bases). V lost 0 bases and J 5 bases, leaving 8 bases between the germline ends. This CDR3 is built from 14 residues. Germline CDR1 and CDR2: MNHEY and SVGAGI. This CDR3 reads CASSYSDGNNEQFF. The CDR3 coding sequence is TGTGCCAGCAGTTACTCGGACGGGAACAATGAGCAGTTCTTC.